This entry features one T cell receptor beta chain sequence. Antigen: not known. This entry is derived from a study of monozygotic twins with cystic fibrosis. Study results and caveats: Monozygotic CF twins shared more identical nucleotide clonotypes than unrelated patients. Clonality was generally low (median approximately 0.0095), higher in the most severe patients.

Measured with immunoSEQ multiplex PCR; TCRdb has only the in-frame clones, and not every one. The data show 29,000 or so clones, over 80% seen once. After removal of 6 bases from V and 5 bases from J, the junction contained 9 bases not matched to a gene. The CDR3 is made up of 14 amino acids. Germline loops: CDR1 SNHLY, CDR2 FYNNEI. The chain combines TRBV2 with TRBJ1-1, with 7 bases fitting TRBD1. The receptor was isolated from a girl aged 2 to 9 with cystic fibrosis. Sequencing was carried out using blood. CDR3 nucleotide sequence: TGTGCCAGCAGCTTGACAGGGAGAGGGACTGAAGCTTTCTTT. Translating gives CASSLTGRGTEAFF.